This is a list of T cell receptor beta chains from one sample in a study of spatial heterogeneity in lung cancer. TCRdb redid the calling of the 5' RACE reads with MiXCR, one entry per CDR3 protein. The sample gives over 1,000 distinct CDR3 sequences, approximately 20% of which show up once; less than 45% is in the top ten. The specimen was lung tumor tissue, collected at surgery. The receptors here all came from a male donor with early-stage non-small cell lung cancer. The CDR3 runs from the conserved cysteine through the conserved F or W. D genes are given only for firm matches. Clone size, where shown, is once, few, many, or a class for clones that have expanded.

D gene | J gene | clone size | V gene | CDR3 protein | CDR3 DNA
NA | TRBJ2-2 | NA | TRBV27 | CASSLSMVKVLRTGELFF | TGTGCCAGCAGTTTATCGATGGTGAAGGTCCTTCGCACCGGGGAGCTGTTTTTT
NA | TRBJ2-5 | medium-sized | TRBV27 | CASRAQGWQETQYF | TGTGCCAGCCGAGCTCAGGGGTGGCAAGAGACCCAGTACTTC
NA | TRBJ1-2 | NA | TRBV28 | CASSLRGTYGYTF | TGTGCCAGCAGTTTAAGGGGGACCTATGGCTACACCTTC
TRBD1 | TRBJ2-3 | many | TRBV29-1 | CSVEGGQGPTDTQYF | TGCAGCGTTGAAGGGGGACAGGGACCCACAGATACGCAGTATTTT
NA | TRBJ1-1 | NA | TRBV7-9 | CASSEGGRTEAFF | TGTGCCAGCAGCGAAGGGGGAAGGACTGAAGCTTTCTTT
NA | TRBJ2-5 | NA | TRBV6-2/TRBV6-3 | CASSPLGIGTQYF | TGTGCCAGCAGCCCACTTGGCATCGGTACCCAGTACTTC
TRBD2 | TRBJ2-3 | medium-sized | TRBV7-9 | CASSLGWLADTDTQYF | TGTGCCAGCAGCTTAGGTTGGCTAGCGGACACAGATACGCAGTATTTT
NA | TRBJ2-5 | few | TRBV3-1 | CASSQEISEETQYF | TGTGCCAGCAGCCAAGAGATTAGCGAAGAGACCCAGTACTTC
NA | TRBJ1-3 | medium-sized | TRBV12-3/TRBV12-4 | CASSLRGSGNTIYF | TGTGCCAGCAGTCTCAGGGGCTCTGGAAACACCATATATTTT
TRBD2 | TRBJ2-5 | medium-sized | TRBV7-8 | CASSLRFGSSGQETQYF | TGTGCCAGCAGCTTACGGTTCGGTTCTAGCGGTCAAGAGACCCAGTACTTC
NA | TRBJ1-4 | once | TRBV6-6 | CASGPEGIVANEKLFF | TGTGCCAGCGGTCCCGAGGGTATCGTAGCTAATGAAAAACTGTTTTTT
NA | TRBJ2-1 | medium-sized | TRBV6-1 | CASSLPPVDEQFF | TGTGCCAGCAGCCTACCCCCAGTTGATGAGCAGTTCTTC
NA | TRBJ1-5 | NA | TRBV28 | CASSLDGNQPQHF | TGTGCCAGCAGCCTGGACGGCAATCAGCCCCAGCATTTT
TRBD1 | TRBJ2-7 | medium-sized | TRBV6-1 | CASSRSWAGQGGYEQYF | TGTGCCAGCAGTAGAAGTTGGGCCGGACAGGGGGGGTACGAGCAGTACTTC
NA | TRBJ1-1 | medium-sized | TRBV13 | CASSLMTVGLPEAFF | TGTGCCAGCAGCTTAATGACGGTCGGTCTCCCTGAAGCTTTCTTT
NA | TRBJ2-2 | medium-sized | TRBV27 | CASSLYNTGELFF | TGTGCCAGCAGTTTATACAACACCGGGGAGCTGTTTTTT
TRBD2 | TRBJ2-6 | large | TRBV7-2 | CASSLFLPGLSVSGANVLTF | TGTGCCAGCAGCTTATTTCTACCGGGACTATCAGTCTCTGGGGCCAACGTCCTGACTTTC
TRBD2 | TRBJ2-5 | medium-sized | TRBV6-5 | CASSYLSSGSRETQYF | TGTGCCAGCAGTTACCTCTCTAGCGGGAGTAGAGAGACCCAGTACTTC
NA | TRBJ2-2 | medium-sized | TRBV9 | CASSVVGGSWNTGELFF | TGTGCCAGCAGCGTAGTTGGGGGGAGTTGGAACACCGGGGAGCTGTTTTTT
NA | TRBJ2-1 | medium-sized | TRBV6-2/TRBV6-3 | CASSYSVVLANEQFF | TGTGCCAGCAGTTATAGCGTAGTCCTGGCCAATGAGCAGTTCTTC
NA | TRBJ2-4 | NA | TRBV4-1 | CASSVNRQNIQYF | TGCGCCAGCAGCGTAAACAGACAAAACATTCAGTACTTC
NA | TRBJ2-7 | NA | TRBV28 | CASSFGGGTHYEQYF | TGTGCCAGCAGTTTCGGAGGGGGAACACACTACGAGCAGTACTTC
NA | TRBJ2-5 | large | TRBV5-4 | CASSLFGRKQETQYF | TGTGCCAGCAGCTTATTCGGGCGTAAGCAAGAGACCCAGTACTTC
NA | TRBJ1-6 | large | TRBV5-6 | CASSGGDGIGSRNSPLHF | TGTGCCAGCAGCGGCGGGGACGGGATCGGTAGCAGAAATTCACCCCTCCACTTT
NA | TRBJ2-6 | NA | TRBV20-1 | CSALADHSGANVLTF | TGCAGTGCTTTAGCGGACCATTCTGGGGCCAACGTCCTGACTTTC
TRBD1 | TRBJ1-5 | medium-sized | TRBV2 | CASSHGTGNDQPQHF | TGTGCCAGCAGTCATGGGACAGGGAACGATCAGCCCCAGCATTTT
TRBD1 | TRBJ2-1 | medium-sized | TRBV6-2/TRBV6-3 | CASSRQGSYNEQFF | TGTGCCAGCAGTCGACAGGGGAGTTACAATGAGCAGTTCTTC
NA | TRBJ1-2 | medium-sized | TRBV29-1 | CSVSDLNPLYGYTF | TGCAGCGTCTCCGACCTAAACCCCCTCTATGGCTACACCTTC
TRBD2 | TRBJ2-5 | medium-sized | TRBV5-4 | CASSLDPTSGVRETQYF | TGTGCCAGCAGCTTGGACCCGACTAGCGGAGTCCGGGAGACCCAGTACTTC
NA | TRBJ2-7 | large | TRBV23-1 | CASKRGGSVNEQYF | TGCGCCAGCAAACGTGGGGGATCGGTTAACGAGCAGTACTTC
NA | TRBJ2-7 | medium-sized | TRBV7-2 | CASSLAPGAYEQYF | TGTGCCAGCAGCTTAGCCCCTGGCGCCTACGAGCAGTACTTC
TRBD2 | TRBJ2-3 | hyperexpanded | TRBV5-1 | CASSLRAGDRTDTQYF | TGCGCCAGCAGCTTGCGTGCGGGAGATCGGACAGATACGCAGTATTTT
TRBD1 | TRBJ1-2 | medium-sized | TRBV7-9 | CASSPAEDRGYTF | TGTGCCAGCAGCCCGGCCGAGGACAGGGGTTACACCTTC
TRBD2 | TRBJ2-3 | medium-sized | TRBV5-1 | CASSLVAGGTTDTQYF | TGCGCCAGCAGCTTGGTGGCGGGAGGGACCACAGATACGCAGTATTTT
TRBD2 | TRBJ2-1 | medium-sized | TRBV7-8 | CASSLTGTTNEQFF | TGTGCCAGCAGCTTAACCGGGACTACCAATGAGCAGTTCTTC
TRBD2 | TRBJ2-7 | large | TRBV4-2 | CASSQDRGGRYNEQYF | TGTGCCAGCAGCCAAGATCGCGGCGGGAGGTACAACGAGCAGTACTTC
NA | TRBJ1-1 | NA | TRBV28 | CASSPSGAPANTEAFF | TGTGCCAGCAGTCCCTCTGGAGCCCCGGCGAACACTGAAGCTTTCTTT
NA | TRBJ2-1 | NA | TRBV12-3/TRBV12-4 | CASSFGRFSYNEQFF | TGTGCCAGCAGTTTCGGGCGGTTCTCCTACAATGAGCAGTTCTTC
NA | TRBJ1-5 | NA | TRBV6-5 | CARSYLPNRAQPQHF | TGTGCCAGAAGTTACCTTCCAAACAGGGCTCAGCCCCAGCATTTT
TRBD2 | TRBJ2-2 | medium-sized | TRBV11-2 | CASSHRLGGLAGTGELFF | TGTGCCAGCAGCCACCGGCTAGGGGGACTAGCGGGAACCGGGGAGCTGTTTTTT
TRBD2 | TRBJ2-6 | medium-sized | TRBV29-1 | CSPKASGNVSGANVLTF | TGCAGCCCCAAGGCTAGCGGGAACGTCTCTGGGGCCAACGTCCTGACTTTC